This T cell receptor beta chain was recovered during a study of response to subunit inactivated influenza vaccine. Study-wide results and limits: It was suggested by the authors that few new T cells are recruited by each seasonal influenza vaccination.

The V end was cut by 8 bases, the J end by 1 base, with 15 bases between. Germline V gene lookup returns CDR1 LGHNA and CDR2 YNFKEQ. The CDR3 extends over 14 amino acids. This clonotype occurred many times. Its cognate antigen is unknown. TCRdb re-called the RT-PCR reads through MiXCR, storing one row per CDR3 protein. Here the sample spans approximately 680,000 distinct CDR3 sequences, 15% to 18% being singletons. This sequence originates from a man aged 45-65 years who received an inactivated influenza vaccine. This chain links TRBV4-2 with TRBJ2-7; D is unclear. Sequences were derived from PBMCs from blood, sampled 12 days after vaccination. The CDR3: CASSVRLVSYEQYF. CDR3 coding DNA: TGTGCCAGCTCCGTGAGGCTAGTATCCTACGAGCAGTACTTC.